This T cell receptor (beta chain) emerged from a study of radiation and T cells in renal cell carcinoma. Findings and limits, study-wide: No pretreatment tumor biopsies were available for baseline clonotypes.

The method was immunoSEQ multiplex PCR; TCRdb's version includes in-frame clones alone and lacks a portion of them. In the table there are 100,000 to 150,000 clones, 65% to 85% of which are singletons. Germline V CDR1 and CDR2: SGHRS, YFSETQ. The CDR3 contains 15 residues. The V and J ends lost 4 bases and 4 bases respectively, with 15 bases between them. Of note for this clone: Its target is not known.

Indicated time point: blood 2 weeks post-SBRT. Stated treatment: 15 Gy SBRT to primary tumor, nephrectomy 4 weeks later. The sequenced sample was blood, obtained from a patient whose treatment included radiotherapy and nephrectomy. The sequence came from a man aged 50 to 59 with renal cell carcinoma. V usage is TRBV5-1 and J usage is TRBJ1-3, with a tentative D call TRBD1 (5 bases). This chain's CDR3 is CASSATGERGNTIYF. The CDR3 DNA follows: TGCGCCAGCAGCGCTACAGGAGAACGGGGAAACACCATATATTTT.